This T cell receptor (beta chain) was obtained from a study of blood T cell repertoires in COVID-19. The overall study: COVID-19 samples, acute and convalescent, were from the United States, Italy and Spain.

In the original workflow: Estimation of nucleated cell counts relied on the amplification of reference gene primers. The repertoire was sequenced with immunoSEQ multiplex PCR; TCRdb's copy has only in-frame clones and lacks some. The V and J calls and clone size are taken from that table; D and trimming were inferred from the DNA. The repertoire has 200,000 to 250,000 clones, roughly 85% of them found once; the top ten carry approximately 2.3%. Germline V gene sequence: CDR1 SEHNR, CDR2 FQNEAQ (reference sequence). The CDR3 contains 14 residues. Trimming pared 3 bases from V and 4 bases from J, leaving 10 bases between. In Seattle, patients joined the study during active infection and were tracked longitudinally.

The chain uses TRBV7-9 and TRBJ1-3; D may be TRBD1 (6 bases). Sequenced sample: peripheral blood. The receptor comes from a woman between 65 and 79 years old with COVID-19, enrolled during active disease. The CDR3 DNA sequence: TGTGCCAGCAGCTTCTGGACAGAAGGAAACACCATATATTTT. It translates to CASSFWTEGNTIYF.